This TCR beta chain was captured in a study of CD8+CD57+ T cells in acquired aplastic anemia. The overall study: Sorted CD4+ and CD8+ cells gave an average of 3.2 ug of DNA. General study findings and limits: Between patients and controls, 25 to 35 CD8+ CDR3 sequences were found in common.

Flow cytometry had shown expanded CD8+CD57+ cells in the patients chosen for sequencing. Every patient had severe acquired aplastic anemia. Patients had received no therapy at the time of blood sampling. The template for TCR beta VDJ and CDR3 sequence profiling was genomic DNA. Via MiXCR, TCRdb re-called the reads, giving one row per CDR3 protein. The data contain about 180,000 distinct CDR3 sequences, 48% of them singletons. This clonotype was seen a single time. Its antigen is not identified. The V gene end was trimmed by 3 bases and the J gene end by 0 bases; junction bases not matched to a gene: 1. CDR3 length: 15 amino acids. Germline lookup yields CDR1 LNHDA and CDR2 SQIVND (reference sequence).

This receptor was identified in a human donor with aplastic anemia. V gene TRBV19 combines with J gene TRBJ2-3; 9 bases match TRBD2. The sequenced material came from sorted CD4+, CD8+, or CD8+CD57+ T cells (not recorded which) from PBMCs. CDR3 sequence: CASSIAGGSTDTQYF. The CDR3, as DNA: TGTGCCAGTAGTATCGCGGGAGGGAGCACAGATACGCAGTATTTT.